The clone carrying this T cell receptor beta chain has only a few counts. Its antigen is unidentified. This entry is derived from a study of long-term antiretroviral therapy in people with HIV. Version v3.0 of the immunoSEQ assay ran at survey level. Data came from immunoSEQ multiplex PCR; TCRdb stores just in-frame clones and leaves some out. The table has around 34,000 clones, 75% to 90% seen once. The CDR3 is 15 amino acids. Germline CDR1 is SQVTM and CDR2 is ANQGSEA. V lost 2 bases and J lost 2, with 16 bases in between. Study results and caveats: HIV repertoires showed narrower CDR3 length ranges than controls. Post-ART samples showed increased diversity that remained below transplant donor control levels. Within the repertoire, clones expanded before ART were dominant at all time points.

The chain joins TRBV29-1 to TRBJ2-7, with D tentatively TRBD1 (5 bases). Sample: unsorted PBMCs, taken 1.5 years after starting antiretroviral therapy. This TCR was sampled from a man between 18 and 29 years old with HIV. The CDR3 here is CSVELGQGSPYEQYF. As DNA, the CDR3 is TGCAGCGTTGAATTGGGGCAGGGCAGCCCCTACGAGCAGTACTTC.